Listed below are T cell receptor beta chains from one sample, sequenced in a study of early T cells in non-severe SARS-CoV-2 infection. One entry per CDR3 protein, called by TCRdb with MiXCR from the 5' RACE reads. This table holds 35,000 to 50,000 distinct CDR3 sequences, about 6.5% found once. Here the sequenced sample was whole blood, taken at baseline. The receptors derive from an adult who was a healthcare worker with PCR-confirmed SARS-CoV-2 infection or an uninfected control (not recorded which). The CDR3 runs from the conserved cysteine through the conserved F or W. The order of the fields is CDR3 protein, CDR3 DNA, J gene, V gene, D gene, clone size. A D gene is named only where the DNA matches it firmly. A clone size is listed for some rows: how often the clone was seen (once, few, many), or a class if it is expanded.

CDR3: CASSVAGAREETQYF; DNA: TGTGCCAGCAGCGTAGCCGGGGCTAGGGAAGAGACCCAGTACTTC; J: TRBJ2-5; V: TRBV9; D: NA; size: many
CDR3: CASSLAGVSYEQYF; DNA: TGTGCCAGCAGTTTAGCGGGAGTTTCCTACGAGCAGTACTTC; J: TRBJ2-7; V: TRBV28; D: TRBD2; size: many
CDR3: CASGKTDTQYF; DNA: TGTGCCAGCGGTAAGACAGATACGCAGTATTTT; J: TRBJ2-3; V: TRBV6-6; D: NA; size: NA
CDR3: CASSQGQGYGYTF; DNA: TGTGCCAGCAGCCAAGGACAGGGCTATGGCTACACCTTC; J: TRBJ1-2; V: TRBV7-8; D: TRBD1; size: NA
CDR3: CASSSSPQDEQFF; DNA: TGTGCCAGCAGCTCGTCCCCACAGGATGAGCAGTTCTTC; J: TRBJ2-1; V: TRBV7-9; D: NA; size: many
CDR3: CASSQDSGAKNIQYF; DNA: TGCGCCAGCAGCCAAGACTCAGGGGCCAAAAACATTCAGTACTTC; J: TRBJ2-4; V: TRBV4-1; D: NA; size: NA
CDR3: CASSTGRGGSEAFF; DNA: TGTGCCAGCAGCACCGGGCGGGGAGGGTCTGAAGCTTTCTTT; J: TRBJ1-1; V: TRBV11-2; D: NA; size: many
CDR3: CASSEGQGINEQFF; DNA: TGCGCCAGCAGCGAGGGACAGGGGATCAATGAGCAGTTCTTC; J: TRBJ2-1; V: TRBV5-1; D: TRBD1; size: many
CDR3: CASSQDRTAGYNEQFF; DNA: TGTGCCAGCAGCCAAGATCGTACAGCGGGGTACAATGAGCAGTTCTTC; J: TRBJ2-1; V: TRBV3-1; D: TRBD2; size: many
CDR3: CASSLRGGTDTQYF; DNA: TGTGCCAGCAGCTTACGGGGTGGGACAGATACGCAGTATTTT; J: TRBJ2-3; V: TRBV7-2; D: NA; size: many
CDR3: CSARNTATNYGYTF; DNA: TGCAGTGCTAGGAATACAGCAACTAACTATGGCTACACCTTC; J: TRBJ1-2; V: TRBV20-1; D: NA; size: NA
CDR3: CASSQDGRRGYTF; DNA: TGTGCCAGCAGCCAAGATGGCAGGCGTGGCTACACCTTC; J: TRBJ1-2; V: TRBV3-1; D: NA; size: NA
CDR3: CASSLAGAGATDTQYF; DNA: TGTGCCAGCAGCTTAGCGGGGGCGGGAGCAACAGATACGCAGTATTTT; J: TRBJ2-3; V: TRBV7-9; D: NA; size: many
CDR3: CASSLRRGGGTDTQYF; DNA: TGTGCCAGCAGCTTAAGGCGGGGGGGCGGCACAGATACGCAGTATTTT; J: TRBJ2-3; V: TRBV7-2; D: TRBD2; size: few
CDR3: CASSLVGRYEQYF; DNA: TGTGCCAGCAGCTTAGTGGGGCGCTACGAGCAGTACTTC; J: TRBJ2-7; V: TRBV7-6; D: NA; size: few
CDR3: CASSYSDGPYEQYF; DNA: TGTGCCAGCAGTTACTCGGACGGACCCTACGAGCAGTACTTC; J: TRBJ2-7; V: TRBV6-5; D: NA; size: many
CDR3: CASGKRQVDYGYTF; DNA: TGTGCCAGCGGTAAAAGACAGGTCGACTATGGCTACACCTTC; J: TRBJ1-2; V: TRBV28; D: NA; size: NA
CDR3: CASSLGEGRGKNEQYF; DNA: TGTGCCAGCAGTTTAGGGGAGGGCAGGGGAAAGAACGAGCAGTACTTC; J: TRBJ2-7; V: TRBV12-3/TRBV12-4; D: NA; size: NA
CDR3: CASIEKRGGNNEQFF; DNA: TGCGCCAGCATAGAAAAGCGGGGGGGCAACAATGAGCAGTTCTTC; J: TRBJ2-1; V: TRBV10-2; D: TRBD2; size: NA